This T cell receptor beta chain is from a study of cytomegalovirus exposure and HLA in healthy donors. TCRdb keeps only in-frame clones here, not all; method: immunoSEQ multiplex PCR. The sample has 150,000 to 200,000 clones, around four fifths seen once. This clone appeared once. Separation from the roughly 670-subject first cohort characterized the roughly 110-subject validation cohort, to which the donors belonged. V trimming: 5 bases; J trimming: 5 bases; junction bases outside the gene matches: 8. The CDR3 covers 14 residues. Per the germline V gene, CDR1 is LNHDA and CDR2 is SQIVND (reference sequence).

This receptor was taken from a man aged 25-45 years in good health and CMV-seropositive. The sequenced material came from PBMCs. This chain uses TRBV19 with TRBJ1-2; 7 bases map to TRBD1. The CDR3 sequence is CASSVTGEGYGYTF. In DNA, the CDR3 is TGTGCCAGTAGTGTTACAGGGGAAGGGTATGGCTACACCTTC.